The 2 T cell receptor beta chains below were found in one sample sequenced in a study of T-cell reconstitution after alpha-beta-depleted transplantation in children. It was with unique molecular identifiers that the TCRbeta library was prepared. TCRdb recomputed calls from the PCR reads with MiXCR, one row per CDR3 protein. This sample yields a few hundred thousand distinct CDR3 sequences, of which roughly 15% are seen a single time; 25% to 30% belongs to the top ten. The sequenced sample was PBMCs, mostly from graft donor cells, obtained 360 days after TCRalphabeta/CD19-depleted stem cell transplant. All receptors come from a boy younger than two who had a stem cell transplant for Wiskott-Aldrich syndrome, so the T cells may come from the graft donor.

The chain couples TRBV29-1 to TRBJ2-3, with a weak D call TRBD1 (7 bases). The V gene's germline CDR1 is SQVTM and CDR2 ANQGSEA. The CDR3 has 13 residues. The DNA of the CDR3 is TGCACTCTCCGGGGGACAGAGGGGGATACGCAGTATTTT. It specifies CTLRGTEGDTQYF.

V is TRBV10-2 and J is TRBJ2-4; a possible D gene is TRBD1 (6 bases). The CDR3 covers 15 residues. Looked up from germline, CDR1 is WSHSY and CDR2 is SAAADI. V dropped 6 bases and J dropped 0 bases, with 12 bases sitting between them. The CDR3 nucleotides are TGCGCCAGCAGCGAGACAGGTTTAGCCAAAAACATTCAGTACTTC. Its protein product is CASSETGLAKNIQYF.